This T cell receptor beta chain was retrieved from a study of cytomegalovirus exposure and HLA in healthy donors. The PCR ran on 60 Vbeta and 13 Jbeta primers. The protocol was immunoSEQ multiplex PCR, while the TCRdb copy is restricted to in-frame clones and leaves out a portion. The repertoire holds around 200,000 clones, with almost 85% as singletons. Germline V gives CDR1 MGHRA, CDR2 YSYEKL. This CDR3 comprises 17 residues. Between the trimmed V and J ends, which lost 1 base and 0 bases, there was a span of 14 bases. The rearrangement joins TRBV4-1 to TRBJ2-3; possibly TRBD2 for D (6 bases). The receptor's source is a woman between 35 and 50 years old in good health and CMV-seronegative. Input material: PBMCs. CDR3 nucleotide sequence: TGCGCCAGCAGCCAAGGTCGGATCGGGGGAAGCACAGATACGCAGTATTTT. Amino acid sequence: CASSQGRIGGSTDTQYF.